What follows describes a single TCR beta chain. One junction end does not reproduce the germline sequence, and a read error may be involved. Germline V gene sequence: CDR1 SQVTM, CDR2 ANQGSEA. CDR3 length: 12 amino acids. This specimen belongs to a study of shared clonotypes between healthy human individuals. Deep-level settings were used for running the assay. Sequencing used immunoSEQ multiplex PCR; TCRdb keeps in-frame clones, though not all of them. This table has around 2.3 million clones, 90% to 96% appearing once. This receptor was identified in a man between 18 and 29 years old in good health. This chain connects TRBV29-1 to TRBJ1-1; D might be TRBD1 (5 bases). Sequenced material: naive CD4+ T cells sorted from blood. Subset in this sample: CD45RA+ positively selected. CDR3 bases: TGCAGCGTTGAAGATGCGGGGGTGAGATTGGGGTTT. Translation: CSVEDAGVRLGF.